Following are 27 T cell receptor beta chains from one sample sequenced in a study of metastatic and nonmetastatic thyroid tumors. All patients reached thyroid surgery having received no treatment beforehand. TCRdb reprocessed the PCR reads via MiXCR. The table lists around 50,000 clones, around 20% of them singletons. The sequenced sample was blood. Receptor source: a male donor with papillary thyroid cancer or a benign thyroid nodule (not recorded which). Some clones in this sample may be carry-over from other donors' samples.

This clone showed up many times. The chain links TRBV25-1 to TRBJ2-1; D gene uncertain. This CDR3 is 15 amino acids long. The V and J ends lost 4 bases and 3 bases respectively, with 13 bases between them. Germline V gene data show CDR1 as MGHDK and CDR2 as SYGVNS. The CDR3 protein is CASSGMTTVYNEQFF. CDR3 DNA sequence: TGTGCCAGCAGTGGTATGACAACAGTCTACAATGAGCAGTTCTTC.

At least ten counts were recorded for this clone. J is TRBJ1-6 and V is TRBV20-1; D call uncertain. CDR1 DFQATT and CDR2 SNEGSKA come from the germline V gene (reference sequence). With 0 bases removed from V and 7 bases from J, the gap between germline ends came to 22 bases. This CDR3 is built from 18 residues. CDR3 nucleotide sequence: TGCAGTGCTAGAGACCCCCTGGGAGGCTTCGGTAGAAATTCACCCCTCCACTTT. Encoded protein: CSARDPLGGFGRNSPLHF.

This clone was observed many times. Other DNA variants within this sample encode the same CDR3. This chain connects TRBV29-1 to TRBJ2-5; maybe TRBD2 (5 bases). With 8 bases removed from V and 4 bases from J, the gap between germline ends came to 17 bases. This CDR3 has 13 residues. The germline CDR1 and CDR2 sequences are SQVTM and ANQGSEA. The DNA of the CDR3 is TGCAGCCACCCCCTAAACGGAGGAGAGACCCAGTACTTC. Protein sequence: CSHPLNGGETQYF.

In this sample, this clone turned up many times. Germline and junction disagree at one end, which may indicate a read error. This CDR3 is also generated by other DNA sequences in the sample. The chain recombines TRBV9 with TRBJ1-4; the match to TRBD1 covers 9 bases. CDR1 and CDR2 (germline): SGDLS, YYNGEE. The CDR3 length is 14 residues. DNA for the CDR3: TGTGCCAGCAGCGTAACAGGGGGCAATGAAAAATTGTTTTTT. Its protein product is CASSVTGGNEKLFF.

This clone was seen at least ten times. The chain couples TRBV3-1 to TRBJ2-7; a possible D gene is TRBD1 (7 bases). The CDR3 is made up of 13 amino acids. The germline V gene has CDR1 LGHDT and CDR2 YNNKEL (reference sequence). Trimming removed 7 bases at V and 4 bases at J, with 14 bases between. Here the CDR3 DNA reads TGTGCCAGCACCCTACAGGGGACTTACGAGCAGTACTTC. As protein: CASTLQGTYEQYF.

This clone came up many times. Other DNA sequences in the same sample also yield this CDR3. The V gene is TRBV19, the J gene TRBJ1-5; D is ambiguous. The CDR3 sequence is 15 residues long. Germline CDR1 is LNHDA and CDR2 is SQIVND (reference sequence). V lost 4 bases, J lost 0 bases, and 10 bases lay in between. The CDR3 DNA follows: TGTGCCAGTAGTAGTAAACCGTTTAGCAATCAGCCCCAGCATTTT. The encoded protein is CASSSKPFSNQPQHF.

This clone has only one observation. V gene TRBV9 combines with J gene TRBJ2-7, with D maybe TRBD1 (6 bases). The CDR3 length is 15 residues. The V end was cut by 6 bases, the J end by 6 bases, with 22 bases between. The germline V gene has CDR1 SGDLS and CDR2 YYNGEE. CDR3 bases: TGTGCCAGCAATCACGGACAGTCGCCCATATGCGAGCAGTACTTC. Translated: CASNHGQSPICEQYF.

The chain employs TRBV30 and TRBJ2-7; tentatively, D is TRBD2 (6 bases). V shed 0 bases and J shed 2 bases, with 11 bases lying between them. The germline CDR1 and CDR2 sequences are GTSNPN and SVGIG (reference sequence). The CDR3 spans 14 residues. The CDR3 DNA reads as TGTGCCTGGAGTGTACAGGCGGGGACCTACGAGCAGTACTTC. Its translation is CAWSVQAGTYEQYF.

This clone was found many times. The CDR3 DNA reads as TGTGCCAGCAAGGGGACAGGGACTCCGGGCGAGCAGTACTTC. Its translation is CASKGTGTPGEQYF. The chain is built from TRBV5-4 and TRBJ2-7; 9 bases map to TRBD1. CDR1 is SGHNT, CDR2 YYREEE, per germline (reference sequence). V trimming: 6 bases; J trimming: 6 bases; junction bases outside the gene matches: 10. This CDR3 has 14 residues.

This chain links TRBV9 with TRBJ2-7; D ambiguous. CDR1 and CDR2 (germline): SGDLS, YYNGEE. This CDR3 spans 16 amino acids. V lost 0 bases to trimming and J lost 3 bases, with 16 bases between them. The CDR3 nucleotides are TGTGCCAGCAGCGTAGCCAACTTGGCCAGTCTCTACGAGCAGTACTTC. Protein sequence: CASSVANLASLYEQYF.

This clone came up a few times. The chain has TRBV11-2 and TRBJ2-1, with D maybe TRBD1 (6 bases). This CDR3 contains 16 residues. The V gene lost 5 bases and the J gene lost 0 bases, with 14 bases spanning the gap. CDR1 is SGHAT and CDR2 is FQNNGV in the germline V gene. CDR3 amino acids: CASSIPGHNSYNEQFF. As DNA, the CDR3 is TGTGCCAGCAGCATTCCGGGACATAACTCCTACAATGAGCAGTTCTTC.

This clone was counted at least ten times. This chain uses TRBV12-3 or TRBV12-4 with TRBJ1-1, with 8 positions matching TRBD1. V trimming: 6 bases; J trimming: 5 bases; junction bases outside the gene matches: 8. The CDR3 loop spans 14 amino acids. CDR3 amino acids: CASRTQGAWTEAFF. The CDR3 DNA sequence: TGTGCCAGCAGAACCCAGGGGGCATGGACTGAAGCTTTCTTT.

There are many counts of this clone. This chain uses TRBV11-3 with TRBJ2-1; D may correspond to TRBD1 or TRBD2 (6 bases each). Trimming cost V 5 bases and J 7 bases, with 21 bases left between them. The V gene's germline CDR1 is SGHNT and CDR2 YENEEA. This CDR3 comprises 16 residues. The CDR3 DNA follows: TGTGCCAGCAGCGACCCCTTTGGGAAGGGGGGAAATGAGCAGTTCTTC. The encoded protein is CASSDPFGKGGNEQFF.

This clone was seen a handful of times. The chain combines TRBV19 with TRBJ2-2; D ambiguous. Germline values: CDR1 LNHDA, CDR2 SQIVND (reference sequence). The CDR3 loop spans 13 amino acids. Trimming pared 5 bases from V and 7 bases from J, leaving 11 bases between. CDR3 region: CASSQNLNGELFF. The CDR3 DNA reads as TGTGCCAGTAGTCAAAACTTAAACGGGGAGCTGTTTTTT.

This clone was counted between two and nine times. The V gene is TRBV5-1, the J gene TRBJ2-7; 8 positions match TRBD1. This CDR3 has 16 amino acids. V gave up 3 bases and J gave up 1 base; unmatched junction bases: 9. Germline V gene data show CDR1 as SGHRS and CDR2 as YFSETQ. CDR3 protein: CASSYGPDRGSYEQYF. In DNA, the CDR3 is TGCGCCAGCAGCTACGGCCCCGACAGGGGATCCTACGAGCAGTACTTC. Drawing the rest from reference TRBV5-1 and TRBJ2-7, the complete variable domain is KAGVTQTPRYLIKTRGQQVTLSCSPISGHRSVSWYQQTPGQGLQFLFEYFSETQRNKGNFPGRFSGRQFSNSRSEMNVSTLELGDSALYLCASSYGPDRGSYEQYFGPGTRLTVT.

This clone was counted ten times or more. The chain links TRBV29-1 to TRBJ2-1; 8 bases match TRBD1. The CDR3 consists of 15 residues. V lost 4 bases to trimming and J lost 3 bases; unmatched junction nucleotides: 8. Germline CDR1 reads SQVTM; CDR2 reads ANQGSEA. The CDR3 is CSVAFRTGYYNEQFF. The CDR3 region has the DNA TGCAGCGTTGCTTTTCGGACAGGGTACTACAATGAGCAGTTCTTC.

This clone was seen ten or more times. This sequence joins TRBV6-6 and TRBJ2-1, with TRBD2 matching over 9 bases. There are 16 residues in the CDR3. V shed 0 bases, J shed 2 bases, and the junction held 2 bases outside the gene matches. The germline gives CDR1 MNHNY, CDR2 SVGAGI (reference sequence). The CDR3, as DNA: TGTGCCAGCAGTTACTCAGCTAGCGGGACCTACAATGAGCAGTTCTTC. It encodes CASSYSASGTYNEQFF.

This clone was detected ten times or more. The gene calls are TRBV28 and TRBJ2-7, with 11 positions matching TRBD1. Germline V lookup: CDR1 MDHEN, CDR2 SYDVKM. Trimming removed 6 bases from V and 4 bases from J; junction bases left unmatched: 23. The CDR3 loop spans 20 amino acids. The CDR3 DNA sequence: TGTGCCAGCAGCACGAACAGGGGACAGGGGGTGATTAGCGGGAGTTACGAGCAGTACTTC. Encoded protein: CASSTNRGQGVISGSYEQYF.

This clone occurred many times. The chain's CDR3 is CASSGGRATYEQYF. DNA for the CDR3: TGTGCCAGCAGCGGAGGCAGGGCCACCTACGAGCAGTACTTC. V usage is TRBV11-2 and J usage is TRBJ2-7; D may be TRBD1 or TRBD2 (5 bases each). CDR1 SGHAT and CDR2 FQNNGV come from the germline V gene. The CDR3 runs 14 residues. V was shortened by 5 bases and J by 2 bases, with 13 bases between the two germline ends.

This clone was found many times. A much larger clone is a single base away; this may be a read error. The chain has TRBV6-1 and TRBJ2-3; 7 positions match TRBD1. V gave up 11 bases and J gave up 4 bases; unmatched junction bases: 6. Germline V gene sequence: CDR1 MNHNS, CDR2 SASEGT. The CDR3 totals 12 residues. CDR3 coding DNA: TGTGCCGGACAGGCTAACCCAGATACGCAGTATTTT. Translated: CAGQANPDTQYF.

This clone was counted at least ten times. CDR3 sequence: CASSVGGGATDTQYF. Written as DNA, the CDR3 is TGTGCCAGCAGCGTAGGCGGGGGGGCCACAGATACGCAGTATTTT. J is TRBJ2-3 and V is TRBV9; TRBD2 aligns across 9 bases. V lost 0 bases and J lost 2; bases outside the gene matches: 1. Germline CDR1 is SGDLS and CDR2 is YYNGEE. The CDR3 is 15 residues long.

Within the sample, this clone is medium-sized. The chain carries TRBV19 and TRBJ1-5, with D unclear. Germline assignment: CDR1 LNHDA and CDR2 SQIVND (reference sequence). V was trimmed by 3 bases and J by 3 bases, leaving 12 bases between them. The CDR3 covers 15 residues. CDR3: CASSMAVRTNQPQHF. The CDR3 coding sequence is TGTGCCAGTAGTATGGCCGTCAGGACCAATCAGCCCCAGCATTTT.

CDR3 loop: CASGRQGNYGYTF. The CDR3 DNA reads TGTGCCAGTGGGAGACAGGGGAACTATGGCTACACCTTC. The rearrangement uses TRBV19 and TRBJ1-2, with 8 bases that match TRBD1. The CDR3 totals 13 residues. In germline, CDR1 is LNHDA, CDR2 SQIVND (reference sequence). Losses at the gene ends were 8 bases for V and 2 bases for J; bases not matched to a gene: 4.

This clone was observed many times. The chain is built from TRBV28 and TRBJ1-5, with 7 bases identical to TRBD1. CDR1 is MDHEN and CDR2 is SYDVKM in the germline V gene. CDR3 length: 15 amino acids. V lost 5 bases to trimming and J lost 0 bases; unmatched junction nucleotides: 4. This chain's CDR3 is CASSPTGDSNQPQHF. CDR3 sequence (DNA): TGTGCCAGCAGTCCCACAGGGGATAGCAATCAGCCCCAGCATTTT.

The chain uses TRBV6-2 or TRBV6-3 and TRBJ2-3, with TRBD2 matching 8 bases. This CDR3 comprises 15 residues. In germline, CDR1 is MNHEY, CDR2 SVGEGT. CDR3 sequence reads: CATSDGLASTDTQYF. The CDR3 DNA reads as TGTGCGACCAGTGACGGACTAGCTAGCACAGATACGCAGTATTTT.

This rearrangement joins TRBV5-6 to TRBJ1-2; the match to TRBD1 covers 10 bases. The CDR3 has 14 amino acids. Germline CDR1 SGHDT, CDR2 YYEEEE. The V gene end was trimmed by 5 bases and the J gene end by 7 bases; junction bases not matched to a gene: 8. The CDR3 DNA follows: TGTGCCAGCAGAGAGGGGACAGGGGACGGTGGCTACACCTTC. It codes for CASREGTGDGGYTF.

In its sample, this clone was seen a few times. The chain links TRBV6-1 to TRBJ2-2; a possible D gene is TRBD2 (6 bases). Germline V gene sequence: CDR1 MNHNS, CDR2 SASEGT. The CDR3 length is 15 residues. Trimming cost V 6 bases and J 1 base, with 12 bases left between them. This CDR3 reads CASSLACVNTGELFF. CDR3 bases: TGTGCCAGCAGCCTAGCGTGTGTGAACACCGGGGAGCTGTTTTTT.